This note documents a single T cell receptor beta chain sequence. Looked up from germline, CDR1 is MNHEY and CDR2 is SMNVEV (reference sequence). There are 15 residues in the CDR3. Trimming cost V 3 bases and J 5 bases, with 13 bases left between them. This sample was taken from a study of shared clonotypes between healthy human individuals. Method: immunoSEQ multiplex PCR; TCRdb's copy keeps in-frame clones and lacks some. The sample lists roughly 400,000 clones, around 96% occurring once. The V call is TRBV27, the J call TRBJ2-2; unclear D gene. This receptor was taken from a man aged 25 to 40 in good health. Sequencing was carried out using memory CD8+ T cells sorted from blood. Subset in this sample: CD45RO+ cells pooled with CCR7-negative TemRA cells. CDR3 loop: CASSFRLSGTGELFF. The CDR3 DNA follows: TGTGCCAGCAGTTTTCGTCTCTCGGGTACCGGGGAGCTGTTTTTT.